Given below is one T cell receptor beta chain in context. The CDR3 totals 13 residues. Germline CDR1 and CDR2: MNHNS and SASEGT. Between the trimmed V and J ends, which lost 9 bases and 1 base, there was a span of 10 bases. Via MiXCR, TCRdb re-called the PCR reads, giving one row per CDR3 protein. The profile covers 15,000 to 20,000 distinct CDR3 sequences, with around 50% appearing a single time and 30% to 40% taken by the ten largest. The sample belongs to a study of CD4 and CD8 cells across lung adenocarcinoma regions. The source is a male donor with lung adenocarcinoma. The CD4 and CD8 labels of this study may be unreliable. The sequencing input was CD8+ T cells from the margin of a lung tumor. The J gene is TRBJ2-1, the V gene TRBV6-1; D gene unclear. The CDR3 coding sequence is TGTGCCAGAGGTGGGTCATCCTACAATGAGCAGTTCTTC. This encodes CARGGSSYNEQFF.